The present entry profiles one T cell receptor (beta chain) with its context. What it binds is not known. TCR beta cDNA libraries included unique molecular identifiers. MiXCR, applied by TCRdb to the PCR reads, yields one record per CDR3 protein. The sample lists 740,000 or so distinct CDR3 sequences, roughly 58% seen once, with 4% to 5.5% in the top ten. This sample is drawn from a study of post-analysis software for immune sequencing data. Study-level findings and limits: In patients, about 5 TRBV segments were more frequent than in controls, with TRBV5-6, TRBV5-1 and TRBV20-1 among them.

Germline assignment: CDR1 SGHRS and CDR2 YFSETQ. Trimming took off 0 bases at V and 5 bases at J, with 9 bases between the two ends. The CDR3 loop spans 14 amino acids. This sequence originates from a girl aged 10-17 years with multiple sclerosis. The genes are TRBV5-1 and TRBJ2-1; D unclear. Sequencing input: blood. This chain's CDR3 is CASSLEGWHNEQFF. CDR3 coding DNA: TGCGCCAGCAGCTTGGAGGGATGGCACAATGAGCAGTTCTTC. Looking up the rest from reference TRBV5-1 and TRBJ2-1 gives the full variable domain: KAGVTQTPRYLIKTRGQQVTLSCSPISGHRSVSWYQQTPGQGLQFLFEYFSETQRNKGNFPGRFSGRQFSNSRSEMNVSTLELGDSALYLCASSLEGWHNEQFFGPGTRLTVL.